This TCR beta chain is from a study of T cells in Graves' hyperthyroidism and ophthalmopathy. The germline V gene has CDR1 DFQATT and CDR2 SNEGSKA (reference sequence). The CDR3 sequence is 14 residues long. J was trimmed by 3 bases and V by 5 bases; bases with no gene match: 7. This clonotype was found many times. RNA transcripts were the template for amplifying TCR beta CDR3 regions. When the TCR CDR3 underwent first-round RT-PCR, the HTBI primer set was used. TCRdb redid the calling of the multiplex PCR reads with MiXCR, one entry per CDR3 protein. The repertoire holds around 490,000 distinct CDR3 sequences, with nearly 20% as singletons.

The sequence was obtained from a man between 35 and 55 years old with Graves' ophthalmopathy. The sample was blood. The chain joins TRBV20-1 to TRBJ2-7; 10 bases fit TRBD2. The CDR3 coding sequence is TGCAGTGCTTCCCGACTAGCGGGTAGCTACGAGCAGTACTTC. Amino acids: CSASRLAGSYEQYF.